These 24 T cell receptor beta chains were all obtained from the same sample, sequenced in a study of sequential checkpoint blockade in melanoma. Indicated treatment: randomized to nivolumab then ipilimumab (arm A) or the reverse (arm B). Assay: immunoSEQ multiplex PCR; the TCRdb copy retains only in-frame clones and omits some. Among under 40,000 clones, over 75% were seen once, and the ten largest hold around 12%. This sample comprised CD8+ T cells sorted from blood (inferred from file names), obtained from a patient given nivolumab and ipilimumab in sequence. The receptors stem from a human donor with melanoma.

The J gene is TRBJ2-1, the V gene TRBV7-6; 12 nucleotides agree with TRBD2. The germline gives CDR1 SGHVS, CDR2 FNYEAQ. With 4 bases clipped from V and 1 base from J, the junction kept 11 bases outside the gene matches. This CDR3 contains 19 residues. The CDR3 sequence is CASSSAPRLAGESYNEQFF. The CDR3 bases are TGTGCCAGCAGCTCGGCTCCTAGACTAGCGGGGGAATCCTACAATGAGCAGTTCTTC.

V is TRBV9 and J is TRBJ1-1; TRBD1 might be the D (5 bases). This CDR3 comprises 13 residues. Trimming left V 4 bases short and J 3 bases short, with 10 bases between. The germline CDR1 and CDR2 sequences are SGDLS and YYNGEE. Written as DNA, the CDR3 is TGTGCCAGCAGCAACGGGGGGTACACTGAAGCTTTCTTT. It is translated as CASSNGGYTEAFF.

The genes are TRBV6-1 and TRBJ2-7; D perhaps matches TRBD1 (6 bases). Trimming stripped 4 bases from V and 6 bases from J, with 16 bases between. Germline V gives CDR1 MNHNS, CDR2 SASEGT. This CDR3 region has 14 residues. The CDR3 sequence is CASSGLRDNAEQYF. The CDR3 coding sequence is TGTGCCAGCAGTGGACTCCGGGACAACGCCGAGCAGTACTTC.

This chain uses TRBV27 with TRBJ2-2, with 10 bases lining up with TRBD2. The V gene's germline CDR1 is MNHEY and CDR2 SMNVEV (reference sequence). The CDR3 length is 15 residues. The J segment lost 12 bases and the V segment lost 6 bases, leaving 13 bases of the junction unmatched. In DNA form, the CDR3 reads TGTGCCAGCAGGGCCATAGCGGGAGGTACCGGAAAGCTGTTTTTT. The encoded protein is CASRAIAGGTGKLFF.

The chain carries TRBV19 and TRBJ1-6; D call uncertain. V dropped 1 base and J dropped 7 bases, with 11 bases sitting between them. This CDR3 has 15 amino acids. CDR1 LNHDA and CDR2 SQIVND come from the germline V gene (reference sequence). CDR3 region: CASSIAQNQNSPLHF. The DNA for the CDR3 is TGTGCCAGTAGTATAGCACAGAACCAAAATTCACCCCTCCACTTT. The whole variable domain, remainder taken from reference TRBV19 and TRBJ1-6, is DGGITQSPKYLFRKEGQNVTLSCEQNLNHDAMYWYRQDPGQGLRLIYYSQIVNDFQKGDIAEGYSVSREKKESFPLTVTSAQKNPTAFYLCASSIAQNQNSPLHFGNGTRLTVT.

The V gene is TRBV6-5, the J gene TRBJ1-1; D gene unclear. V gave up 0 bases and J gave up 5 bases, with 7 bases separating them. Germline V lookup: CDR1 MNHEY, CDR2 SVGAGI. CDR3 length: 13 residues. CDR3 in DNA: TGTGCCAGCAGTTACTCTGCGGGAACTGAAGCTTTCTTT. It is translated as CASSYSAGTEAFF.

This clone was counted a single time. This sequence joins TRBV30 and TRBJ2-5; the D gene is possibly TRBD2 (6 bases). The CDR3 is 16 amino acids. Germline assignment: CDR1 GTSNPN and CDR2 SVGIG (reference sequence). V lost 0 bases and J lost 10, with 24 bases in between. CDR3 amino acids: CAWSVLGRGRAGDQYF. The CDR3 DNA reads TGTGCCTGGAGTGTCTTGGGGCGAGGAAGAGCGGGTGACCAGTACTTC.

The V and J genes are TRBV12-5 and TRBJ2-7, with a weak D call TRBD1 (5 bases). CDR1 and CDR2 (germline): LGHNT, FRNRAP. Deletions cut 2 bases from V and 3 bases from J, with 11 bases between. The CDR3 is 14 residues long. The CDR3 is CASGLSPTGYEQYV. The CDR3 DNA reads as TGTGCTAGTGGTTTGTCCCCCACAGGCTACGAGCAGTACGTC.

V gene TRBV7-8 combines with J gene TRBJ1-1; tentative D call: TRBD1 (5 bases). CDR3 size: 15 residues. V was cut by 1 base and J by 5 bases, with 14 bases left in between. Germline values: CDR1 SGHVS, CDR2 FQNEAQ. The CDR3 spells CASSLDAGGWTEAFF. The CDR3 region has the DNA TGTGCCAGCAGCTTAGATGCGGGGGGATGGACTGAAGCTTTCTTT.

This clone was recorded only once. The rearrangement links TRBV27 to TRBJ2-1, with D hard to call. The CDR3 extends over 11 amino acids. The germline CDR1 and CDR2 sequences are MNHEY and SMNVEV (reference sequence). V was shortened by 6 bases and J by 10 bases, with 10 bases between the two germline ends. Here the CDR3 DNA reads TGTGCCAGCAGAGCCTCAACCGAGCAGTTCTTC. This sequence encodes CASRASTEQFF.

V gene TRBV27 combines with J gene TRBJ2-3; 10 nucleotides match TRBD1. CDR3 length equals 15 residues. CDR1 is MNHEY and CDR2 is SMNVEV in the germline V gene (reference sequence). V trimming: 8 bases; J trimming: 2 bases; junction bases outside the gene matches: 7. The CDR3 is CASGGQGIDTDTQYF. Here the CDR3 DNA reads TGTGCCAGCGGGGGACAGGGGATTGACACAGATACGCAGTATTTT.

This rearrangement joins TRBV4-3 to TRBJ2-3; 10 bases are a match to TRBD2. The germline gives CDR1 LGHNA, CDR2 YSLEER. V lost 1 base to trimming and J lost 6 bases; unmatched junction nucleotides: 10. The CDR3 covers 17 residues. The CDR3 sequence is CASSQAFLAGGADTQYF. CDR3 DNA sequence: TGCGCCAGCAGCCAAGCTTTTTTAGCGGGAGGAGCTGATACGCAGTATTTT.

The V call is TRBV27, the J call TRBJ2-3; weak D call: TRBD2 (6 bases). The germline gives CDR1 MNHEY, CDR2 SMNVEV (reference sequence). CDR3 length equals 15 residues. With 6 bases removed from V and 1 base from J, the gap between germline ends came to 14 bases. The CDR3 nucleotides are TGTGCCAGCAGCGAACGGCCTAGCGGCACAGATACGCAGTATTTT. The encoded protein is CASSERPSGTDTQYF.

The chain employs TRBV13 and TRBJ2-1, with TRBD2 identical over 12 bases. Germline CDR1 is PRHDT and CDR2 is FYEKMQ (reference sequence). CDR3 size: 17 residues. The V and J ends lost 1 base and 0 bases, in that order; junction bases with no gene match: 1. CDR3 in amino acids: CASSLVTSGSSYNEQFF. The CDR3 DNA reads TGTGCCAGCAGCTTAGTGACTAGCGGGAGCTCCTACAATGAGCAGTTCTTC.

V is TRBV10-1 and J is TRBJ2-6; the D gene is possibly TRBD2 (6 bases). This CDR3 is 22 amino acids long. V gave up 1 base and J gave up 0 bases, with 25 bases separating them. Looked up from germline, CDR1 is WNHNN and CDR2 is SYGVQD (reference sequence). The CDR3 sequence is CASSEFRGTVTLGSSGANVLTF. In nucleotides, the CDR3 is TGCGCCAGCAGTGAGTTTCGGGGGACGGTAACCCTAGGGAGCTCTGGGGCCAACGTCCTGACTTTC.

J is TRBJ2-2 and V is TRBV6-6; D remains unclear. V was clipped by 1 base and J by 5 bases, with 14 bases between them. This CDR3 region has 16 residues. The germline gives CDR1 MNHNY, CDR2 SVGAGI (reference sequence). The CDR3 is CASSYYPGSTTGELFF. The DNA for the CDR3 is TGTGCCAGCAGTTACTACCCGGGTTCAACGACCGGGGAGCTGTTTTTT.

V gene TRBV4-1 combines with J gene TRBJ1-3; D unresolved. Trimming shortened V by 6 bases and J by 4 bases, and 10 bases separated the two germline ends. CDR3 length: 13 amino acids. Per the germline V gene, CDR1 is MGHRA and CDR2 is YSYEKL. CDR3 coding DNA: TGCGCCAGCAGAGGAGGGCTGGGAAACACCATATATTTT. It translates to CASRGGLGNTIYF.

CDR3 sequence (DNA): TGTGCCAGCAGCGTACCTCTGAGCGGGAGGCCCAATGAGCAGTTCTTC. Protein sequence: CASSVPLSGRPNEQFF. The V call is TRBV7-9, the J call TRBJ2-1; TRBD2 matches 9 bases. Germline V gene data show CDR1 as SEHNR and CDR2 as FQNEAQ (reference sequence). CDR3 length equals 16 residues. The J segment lost 6 bases and the V segment lost 5 bases, leaving 11 bases of the junction unmatched.

This chain connects TRBV2 to TRBJ2-7; 7 bases align to TRBD2. Trimming removed 4 bases from V and 5 bases from J; junction bases left unmatched: 11. The CDR3 consists of 15 residues. The V gene's germline CDR1 is SNHLY and CDR2 FYNNEI. The CDR3 DNA is TGTGCCAGCAGTGTGGAAGCGGGGTTCTGGGACGAGCAGTACGTC. Protein product: CASSVEAGFWDEQYV.

This chain joins TRBV5-4 and TRBJ2-5; TRBD2 aligns across 7 bases. The closer fit of TRBJ2-7 to the DNA end suggests the J call may be wrong. This CDR3 has 14 amino acids. Germline CDR1 and CDR2: SGHNT and YYREEE (reference sequence). CDR3 DNA sequence: TGTGCCAGCAGCTTGACAGGACGGGGGGACGAGCAGTACTTC. This gives the protein CASSLTGRGDEQYF.

This clone was counted once. The chain carries TRBV4-1 and TRBJ2-7; 12 positions match TRBD2. CDR1 and CDR2 from the germline V gene are MGHRA and YSYEKL. Germline trimming cut 1 base from V and 5 bases from J; bases unmatched to any gene: 6. The CDR3 loop spans 16 amino acids. Here the CDR3 reads CASSQGPTSGSDEQYF. CDR3 in DNA: TGCGCCAGCAGCCAAGGACCGACTAGCGGGAGTGACGAGCAGTACTTC.

This chain connects TRBV6-6 to TRBJ2-1; D is undetermined. The germline CDR1 and CDR2 sequences are MNHNY and SVGAGI (reference sequence). The CDR3 is 11 residues long. V was pared by 7 bases and J by 9 bases, with 10 bases between. CDR3 DNA sequence: TGTGCCAGCACCGCTACGGGTGAGCAGTTCTTC. Residues: CASTATGEQFF.

This sequence joins TRBV13 and TRBJ2-1; 7 nucleotides match TRBD2. This CDR3 is built from 16 residues. V lost 5 bases, J lost 8 bases, and 15 bases stayed unmatched. Germline values: CDR1 PRHDT, CDR2 FYEKMQ (reference sequence). Written as DNA, the CDR3 is TGTGCCAGCAGCACCGGACCGGGACTATCTTTCGATGAGCAGTTCTTC. Its protein is CASSTGPGLSFDEQFF.

This clone appeared a few times. This CDR3 reads CASSHSGRFTDTQYF. In DNA form, the CDR3 reads TGTGCCAGCAGCCATAGCGGGAGATTCACAGATACGCAGTATTTT. The chain links TRBV7-9 to TRBJ2-3; 9 nucleotides agree with TRBD2. The junction had 5 bases not matched to a gene; V was cut back by 5 bases and J by 2 bases. Germline V gives CDR1 SEHNR, CDR2 FQNEAQ (reference sequence). The CDR3 consists of 15 residues.